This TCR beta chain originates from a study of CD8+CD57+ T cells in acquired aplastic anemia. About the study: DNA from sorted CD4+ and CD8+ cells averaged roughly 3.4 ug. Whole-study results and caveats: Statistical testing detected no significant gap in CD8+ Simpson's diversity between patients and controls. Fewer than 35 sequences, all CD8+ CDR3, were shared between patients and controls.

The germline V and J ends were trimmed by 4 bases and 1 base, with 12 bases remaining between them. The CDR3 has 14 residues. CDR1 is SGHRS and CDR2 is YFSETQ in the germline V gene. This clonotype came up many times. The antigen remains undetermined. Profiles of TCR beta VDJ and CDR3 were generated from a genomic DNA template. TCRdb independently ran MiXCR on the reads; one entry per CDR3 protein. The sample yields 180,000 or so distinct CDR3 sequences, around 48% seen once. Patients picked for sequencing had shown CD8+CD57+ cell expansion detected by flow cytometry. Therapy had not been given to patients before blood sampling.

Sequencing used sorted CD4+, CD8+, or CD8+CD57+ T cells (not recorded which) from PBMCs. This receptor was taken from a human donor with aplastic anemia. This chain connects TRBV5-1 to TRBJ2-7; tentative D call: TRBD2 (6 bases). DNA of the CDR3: TGCGCCAGCAGCCCGGGACGGGGGTCCTACGAGCAGTACTTC. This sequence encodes CASSPGRGSYEQYF.